The sequence of this T cell receptor beta chain was determined in a study of blood T cell repertoires in COVID-19 (dated by TCRdb to 2018 to 2021). For the study in its entirety: Samples from collaborators originated in the United States, Italy and Spain and spanned both the acute and convalescent phases of COVID-19. The prospective study material was composed of cDNA or gDNA derived from T cells, B-cell-depleted T cells, or PBMCs. Subjects who had been exposed to COVID-19, were actively infected with it, or had recovered from it provided the deeply sampled blood TCRbeta repertoires that made up the dataset. The repertoires were released in a freely available public database meant as a resource for research on the immune response to SARS-CoV-2. Samples came from the ongoing ImmuneRACE study (first 160 participants) plus 1,254 subjects from 6 global collaborators. A de-identified subject ID, COVID-19 status, age in years and sex were almost always included in the sample metadata. Where available, HLA class I and class II types were obtained from metadata supplied by the sample provider rather than from assay-based typing. On the study overall, not on this receptor specifically: The amount of clinical and demographic metadata varied by source and participant and was provided uncurated.

Samples from volunteer blood donors who had recovered from COVID-19 were contributed by a second Seattle source. Collaborating institutions collected whole blood in K2EDTA tubes following their own protocols. For TCRbeta analysis, collaborator samples were shipped as frozen whole blood, as isolated PBMCs, or as DNA extracted from either sample type. Concerning this clone: The clone's antigen remains unknown. One base away there is no much larger clone; base qualities are not given.

The CDR3 covers 14 residues, taking in both the cysteine and the phenylalanine. Of the read, only the CDR3 DNA is kept; its 42 bases are in frame from base 1. V and J are trimmed by 6 bases and 3 bases, and the gene matches miss 8 bases of the junction. Per the germline V gene, MDHEN is the CDR1 and SYDVKM is the CDR2. TCRbeta CDR3 regions were amplified from genomic DNA by means of the immunoSEQ Assay, a bias-controlled multiplex PCR. The original methods were these. Nucleated cell counts per sample were estimated from amplification of reference gene primers within the assay. Sequence reads were collapsed and filtered to measure the absolute abundance of every unique TCRbeta CDR3 rearrangement. Productive Simpson clonality was computed per sample as the square root of Simpson's diversity index over productive rearrangements. Entries here come from immuneACCESS through TCRdb and include only in-frame sequences with V and J called. Some clones fail to appear in such tables; in the studies checked, an unresolved V gene covers under half of the shortfall, and the cause of the remainder is unknown. The V and J calls and clone size come from that table; D and trimming were worked out from the DNA. Recorded for this sample are approximately 200,000 clones; about 85% of them occurred a single time. Around 2.9% of the sample is in the top ten clones.

Here the chain combines TRBV28 and TRBJ2-7, with 7 junctional bases fitting TRBD1. The sequence was collected from a man aged 50 to 59 who had recovered from COVID-19. The sequencing input was peripheral blood. CDR3 protein: CASRQQGTFYEQYF. The nucleotides read TGTGCCAGCAGACAACAGGGGACCTTCTACGAGCAGTACTTC.